The 31 T cell receptor beta chains below all came from one sample that was sequenced in a study of blood T cell repertoires in COVID-19. Measured with immunoSEQ multiplex PCR; TCRdb has only the in-frame clones, and not every one. The sample includes about 190,000 clones, less than 90% of them seen just once. Source material: peripheral blood. All receptors come from a woman in her forties with acute or convalescent COVID-19.

This chain links TRBV30 with TRBJ2-2; tentative D call: TRBD2 (6 bases). CDR1 and CDR2 from the germline V gene are GTSNPN and SVGIG (reference sequence). The V and J ends lost 6 bases and 1 base respectively, with 12 bases between them. CDR3 length equals 14 residues. CDR3 loop: CACGDGGNTGELFF. CDR3 nucleotide sequence: TGTGCCTGTGGGGACGGGGGGAACACCGGGGAGCTGTTTTTT.

The V and J genes are TRBV28 and TRBJ1-1; 7 nucleotides align to TRBD1. The CDR3 extends over 14 amino acids. From germline, CDR1 is MDHEN and CDR2 SYDVKM. V lost 2 bases, J lost 3 bases, and 3 bases stayed unmatched. In DNA, the CDR3 is TGTGCCAGCAGTTTAGGCAGGGGGTACACTGAAGCTTTCTTT. Translating gives CASSLGRGYTEAFF. Variable domain in full (rest from reference TRBV28 and TRBJ1-1): DVKVTQSSRYLVKRTGEKVFLECVQDMDHENMFWYRQDPGLGLRLIYFSYDVKMKEKGDIPEGYSVSREKKERFSLILESASTNQTSMYLCASSLGRGYTEAFFGQGTRLTVV.

The chain carries TRBV6-5 and TRBJ2-2; D call uncertain. Germline V lookup: CDR1 MNHEY, CDR2 SVGAGI. The CDR3 runs to 14 residues. Trimming left V 7 bases short and J 5 bases short, with 14 bases between. DNA for the CDR3: TGTGCCAGCAAACGGGTGGATTTTACCGGGGAGCTGTTTTTT. Protein sequence: CASKRVDFTGELFF.

This chain connects TRBV12-3 or TRBV12-4 to TRBJ1-1; TRBD1 might be the D (6 bases). This CDR3 contains 11 residues. Trimming removed 6 bases from V and 10 bases from J, with 12 bases in between. CDR3 nucleotides: TGTGCCAGCAGAACAGGGATTAGAGCTTTCTTT. Its protein product is CASRTGIRAFF.

This chain uses TRBV6-5 with TRBJ1-1; TRBD1 agrees at 8 bases. This CDR3 region has 14 residues. Germline V gives CDR1 MNHEY, CDR2 SVGAGI. Unmatched junction bases numbered 4, after V lost 5 bases and J lost 2 bases. The CDR3 here is CASSRDRTNTEAFF. In DNA form, the CDR3 reads TGTGCCAGCAGTAGGGACAGGACCAACACTGAAGCTTTCTTT.

This chain uses TRBV7-9 with TRBJ1-1, with a possible D match to TRBD1 (6 bases). The CDR3 contains 19 residues. The V and J ends lost 0 bases and 1 base respectively, with 21 bases between them. Germline V lookup: CDR1 SEHNR, CDR2 FQNEAQ (reference sequence). Written as DNA, the CDR3 is TGTGCCAGCAGCTTAGCAGATGGGGGCGGCCGTAGACGGAACACTGAAGCTTTCTTT. It translates to CASSLADGGGRRRNTEAFF.

The chain has TRBV7-2 and TRBJ2-5; perhaps TRBD2 as D (5 bases). Trimming shortened V by 3 bases and J by 4 bases, and 9 bases separated the two germline ends. Germline loops: CDR1 SGHTA, CDR2 FQGNSA. CDR3 length: 13 amino acids. CDR3 DNA sequence: TGTGCCAGCAGCTTCCCTAGCACAGAGACCCAGTACTTC. It encodes CASSFPSTETQYF.

This chain joins TRBV28 and TRBJ1-1; D remains ambiguous. The V end was cut by 1 base, the J end by 9 bases, with 9 bases between. This CDR3 has 12 amino acids. The germline CDR1 and CDR2 sequences are MDHEN and SYDVKM. The CDR3 is CASSLFREKAFF. The CDR3 region has the DNA TGTGCCAGCAGTTTATTTCGGGAAAAAGCTTTCTTT. The full variable domain, in which reference TRBV28 and TRBJ1-1 provide the parts outside the CDR3, is DVKVTQSSRYLVKRTGEKVFLECVQDMDHENMFWYRQDPGLGLRLIYFSYDVKMKEKGDIPEGYSVSREKKERFSLILESASTNQTSMYLCASSLFREKAFFGQGTRLTVV.

DNA for the CDR3: TGTGCCAGCAGCCGACAGGTTGAGGGCTACACCTTC. Protein sequence: CASSRQVEGYTF. The chain links TRBV5-4 to TRBJ1-2; D might be TRBD1 (6 bases). Germline V lookup: CDR1 SGHNT, CDR2 YYREEE (reference sequence). This CDR3 has 12 residues. V shed 4 bases and J shed 8 bases, with 12 bases lying between them.

This clone occurred once. This chain uses TRBV25-1 with TRBJ2-7; D might be TRBD2 (5 bases). V lost 1 base to trimming and J lost 6 bases, with 10 bases between them. Per germline, CDR1 MGHDK and CDR2 SYGVNS. The CDR3 extends over 13 amino acids. The CDR3 is CASSEWEQAEQYF. The CDR3 coding sequence is TGTGCCAGCAGTGAATGGGAGCAAGCCGAGCAGTACTTC.

Concerning this clone: The sample contains more than one DNA sequence encoding this CDR3. The CDR3 DNA reads as TGTGCCAGCAGTGTAGGAGCGGGAGGGGAAGGTGAGCAGTTCTTC. Protein product: CASSVGAGGEGEQFF. V usage is TRBV2 and J usage is TRBJ2-1; 10 nucleotides agree with TRBD2. V was clipped by 4 bases and J by 9 bases; unmatched bases: 9. This CDR3 is 15 amino acids long. Germline CDR1 reads SNHLY; CDR2 reads FYNNEI. The entire variable domain, with the rest obtained from reference TRBV2 and TRBJ2-1, is as follows: EPEVTQTPSHQVTQMGQEVILRCVPISNHLYFYWYRQILGQKVEFLVSFYNNEISEKSEIFDDQFSVERPDGSNFTLKIRSTKLEDSAMYFCASSVGAGGEGEQFFGPGTRLTVL.

The chain combines TRBV24-1 with TRBJ2-3; TRBD2 aligns across 10 bases. CDR1 KGHDR and CDR2 SFDVKD come from the germline V gene. The CDR3 has 16 residues. The V gene end was trimmed by 5 bases and the J gene end by 5 bases; junction bases not matched to a gene: 9. The CDR3 coding sequence is TGTGCCACCAGTGTGGCGAGCGGGGGGGTGGTAGATACGCAGTATTTT. This encodes CATSVASGGVVDTQYF.

J is TRBJ2-1 and V is TRBV7-8; possible D gene TRBD2, 5 bases. Trimming removed 4 bases from V and 6 bases from J, with 19 bases in between. Germline V gene sequence: CDR1 SGHVS, CDR2 FQNEAQ. The CDR3 consists of 16 residues. CDR3 amino acids: CASSSTFIPRGNEQFF. DNA of the CDR3: TGTGCCAGCAGCTCCACATTTATCCCCCGGGGCAATGAGCAGTTCTTC.

The rearrangement joins TRBV10-3 to TRBJ1-5, with 8 nucleotides matching TRBD1. Germline CDR1 is ENHRY and CDR2 is SYGVKD. V lost 2 bases to trimming and J lost 6 bases; unmatched junction nucleotides: 6. This CDR3 has 15 amino acids. CDR3 in DNA: TGTGCCATCAGTGAGGACAGGGGATCTGGTCAGCCCCAGCATTTT. This sequence encodes CAISEDRGSGQPQHF.

The rearrangement uses TRBV7-9 and TRBJ2-1; D gene ambiguous. V was clipped by 3 bases and J by 0 bases, with 9 bases between them. Germline V gene sequence: CDR1 SEHNR, CDR2 FQNEAQ (reference sequence). CDR3 length equals 15 residues. As DNA, the CDR3 is TGTGCCAGCAGCTTTGGCGGAATCTCCTACAATGAGCAGTTCTTC. Its translation is CASSFGGISYNEQFF. The full variable domain, with the rest looked up from reference TRBV7-9 and TRBJ2-1, is DTGVSQNPRHKITKRGQNVTFRCDPISEHNRLYWYRQTLGQGPEFLTYFQNEAQLEKSRLLSDRFSAERPKGSFSTLEIQRTEQGDSAMYLCASSFGGISYNEQFFGPGTRLTVL.

This clone was picked up a small number of times. V and J are TRBV28 and TRBJ1-3; TRBD1 agrees at 8 bases. The V gene end was trimmed by 4 bases and the J gene end by 2 bases; junction bases not matched to a gene: 10. Germline V gene sequence: CDR1 MDHEN, CDR2 SYDVKM. The CDR3 is made up of 17 amino acids. DNA of the CDR3: TGTGCCAGCAGTTCCGCAGGGGGCAACAGGGCTGGAAACACCATATATTTT. It codes for CASSSAGGNRAGNTIYF.

Points on this clone: The same CDR3 can be traced to other DNA sequences in this sample. The genes are TRBV28 and TRBJ1-2, with D possibly matching TRBD1 (5 bases). This CDR3 is 13 amino acids long. Germline lookup yields CDR1 MDHEN and CDR2 SYDVKM. The V end lost 2 bases, the J end lost 3 bases, and 7 bases lay between the germline ends. In nucleotides, the CDR3 is TGTGCCAGCAGTTTAGGGGGGTACTATGGCTACACCTTC. This encodes CASSLGGYYGYTF.

This rearrangement joins TRBV2 to TRBJ2-1; 7 bases are shared with TRBD2. Germline assignment: CDR1 SNHLY and CDR2 FYNNEI. V was pared by 7 bases and J by 2 bases, with 5 bases of the junction left unmatched. The CDR3 has 14 amino acids. CDR3 nucleotides: TGTGCCAGCATTGGGGGGGAACCCTACAATGAGCAGTTCTTC. Translating it yields CASIGGEPYNEQFF.

J is TRBJ2-7 and V is TRBV2; 8 bases are a match to TRBD1. This CDR3 spans 15 amino acids. V lost 1 base and J lost 6; bases outside the gene matches: 8. Germline values: CDR1 SNHLY, CDR2 FYNNEI. The CDR3 nucleotides read TGTGCCAGCAGTGAAGAGGACAGGGTGCTGGCCGAGCAGTACTTC. Its translation: CASSEEDRVLAEQYF.

A remark on this clone: One end of the junction does not line up with germline, which may come from a read error. The rearrangement uses TRBV29-1 and TRBJ1-2; possibly TRBD1 for D (5 bases). Germline V gives CDR1 SQVTM, CDR2 ANQGSEA. The CDR3 spans 11 residues. DNA for the CDR3: TGCAGCGTACGACAGACAACGACTCCCGACTTC. Its protein is CSVRQTTTPDF.

The chain is built from TRBV2 and TRBJ1-5; 7 positions agree with TRBD1. The trim removed 7 bases at V and 2 bases at J, leaving 5 bases unmatched. This CDR3 is built from 14 residues. From germline, CDR1 is SNHLY and CDR2 FYNNEI. This CDR3 is CASNRGEGNQPQHF. As DNA, the CDR3 is TGTGCCAGCAACAGGGGCGAAGGCAATCAGCCCCAGCATTTT.

This chain uses TRBV7-3 with TRBJ1-1; D may be TRBD1 (6 bases). Trimming stripped 5 bases from V and 0 bases from J, with 10 bases between. CDR1 SGHTA and CDR2 FQGTGA come from the germline V gene. This CDR3 is built from 14 residues. The CDR3: CASSRQGMNTEAFF. The CDR3 DNA sequence: TGTGCCAGCAGCAGGCAGGGGATGAACACTGAAGCTTTCTTT.

The genes are TRBV18 and TRBJ1-4; D not resolved. This CDR3 spans 13 amino acids. Germline V gives CDR1 KGHSH, CDR2 LQKENI. The V end lost 6 bases, the J end lost 0 bases, and 5 bases lay between the germline ends. The CDR3 region has the DNA TGTGCCAGCTCCCAGACAACTAATGAAAAACTGTTTTTT. This codes for CASSQTTNEKLFF.

V and J are TRBV19 and TRBJ2-5, with a weak D call TRBD2 (6 bases). Between the trimmed V and J ends, which lost 6 bases and 1 base, there was a span of 9 bases. There are 13 residues in the CDR3. Germline values: CDR1 LNHDA, CDR2 SQIVND (reference sequence). The CDR3 loop reads CASRAGSQETQYF. CDR3 coding DNA: TGTGCCAGTAGGGCGGGGAGCCAAGAGACCCAGTACTTC.

The gene calls are TRBV9 and TRBJ2-5; D call uncertain. CDR3 length: 13 residues. Germline V gene lookup returns CDR1 SGDLS and CDR2 YYNGEE. The ends were cut back, 4 bases at V and 7 bases at J, with 14 bases in the middle. The CDR3: CASSLVSGGTQYF. In DNA, the CDR3 is TGTGCCAGCAGCCTCGTATCCGGCGGGACCCAGTACTTC.

The chain joins TRBV24-1 to TRBJ1-2; 7 nucleotides align to TRBD1. The CDR3 totals 15 residues. From germline, CDR1 is KGHDR and CDR2 SFDVKD. V shed 4 bases, J shed 4 bases, and the junction held 8 bases outside the gene matches. The CDR3 here is CATSDPGTVPYGYTF. The CDR3 nucleotides are TGTGCCACCAGTGACCCTGGGACAGTACCCTATGGCTACACCTTC.

The genes are TRBV6-5 and TRBJ2-2; TRBD2 is a possible D gene (5 bases). Germline CDR1 and CDR2: MNHEY and SVGAGI. V dropped 0 bases and J dropped 7 bases, with 6 bases sitting between them. This CDR3 contains 13 residues. As DNA, the CDR3 is TGTGCCAGCAGTTACTCTCGGGGCGGGGAGCTGTTTTTT. It yields the protein CASSYSRGGELFF.

The chain combines TRBV7-2 with TRBJ1-1, with D maybe TRBD1 (5 bases). V lost 4 bases and J 1 base, leaving 10 bases between the germline ends. CDR3 length: 14 amino acids. Germline V gene lookup returns CDR1 SGHTA and CDR2 FQGNSA. In nucleotides, the CDR3 is TGTGCCAGCAGCTCGACAGCGAAGAACACTGAAGCTTTCTTT. Encoded protein: CASSSTAKNTEAFF.

V gene TRBV6-1 combines with J gene TRBJ1-1; no reliable D call. The CDR3 is 12 residues long. Between the trimmed V and J ends, which lost 10 bases and 0 bases, there was a span of 9 bases. Per the germline V gene, CDR1 is MNHNS and CDR2 is SASEGT. CDR3 in amino acids: CATGRLNTEAFF. CDR3 nucleotide sequence: TGTGCCACCGGGAGGTTGAACACTGAAGCTTTCTTT.

The chain carries TRBV27 and TRBJ2-7, with TRBD2 as a possible D gene (6 bases). CDR1 is MNHEY, CDR2 SMNVEV, per germline (reference sequence). There are 15 residues in the CDR3. Between the trimmed V and J ends, which lost 5 bases and 1 base, there was a span of 15 bases. The CDR3 sequence: CASSPLSGFSYEQYF. The CDR3 nucleotides read TGTGCCAGCAGTCCCTTAAGCGGGTTTTCCTACGAGCAGTACTTC.

The chain carries TRBV3-1 (or the pseudogene TRBV3-2) and TRBJ2-6; tentatively, D is TRBD1 (5 bases). V shed 0 bases and J shed 0 bases, with 15 bases lying between them. Germline V CDR1 and CDR2: LGHDT, YNNKEL (reference sequence). The CDR3 totals 19 residues. In DNA form, the CDR3 reads TGTGCCAGCAGCCAAGAACGACAGAGACTTCGCTCTGGGGCCAACGTCCTGACTTTC. Its protein product is CASSQERQRLRSGANVLTF.